This T cell receptor beta chain was obtained from a study of naive and memory T cell subsets. Study-wide points: Over 95% of naive TCR sequences appeared only once after error correction, unlike memory subsets.

This clonotype was detected a few times. Its target is unknown. Germline values: CDR1 SGHDN, CDR2 FVKESK. V was pared by 0 bases and J by 10 bases, with 4 bases between. The CDR3 length is 11 residues. Both TRBC1 and TRBC2 were covered by a beta constant-region primer of two equimolar oligonucleotides. An oligonucleotide with the SP2 primer and a 12-nucleotide UMI was ligated to the cDNA 3' end. MiXCR, run by TCRdb on the UMI-ligation and nested PCR reads, gives a single entry per CDR3 protein. The sample includes tens of thousands of distinct CDR3 sequences, around 13% seen only once; the top ten take roughly 0.9%.

The chain employs TRBV14 and TRBJ2-1; the D is unclear. The sequence derives from a human donor in good health. The sequencing input was central memory CD4+ T cells from blood. CDR3 DNA sequence: TGTGCCAGCAGCCAAGATAGGGAGCAGTTCTTC. Translation gives CASSQDREQFF.